What follows are 7 T cell receptor beta chains derived from one specimen sequenced in a study of early T cells in non-severe SARS-CoV-2 infection. TCRdb redid the calling of the 5' RACE reads with MiXCR, one entry per CDR3 protein. The data show approximately 28,000 distinct CDR3 sequences, with approximately 4.1% seen just once and roughly 6.2% held by the top ten. Sequences were obtained from whole blood. Receptors were obtained from an adult who was a healthcare worker with PCR-confirmed SARS-CoV-2 infection or an uninfected control (not recorded which).

This clonotype has more than one count but fewer than ten. This rearrangement joins TRBV4-1 to TRBJ1-1, with TRBD1 matching over 9 bases. CDR3 length: 16 residues. J was trimmed by 0 bases and V by 4 bases; bases with no gene match: 6. The germline CDR1 and CDR2 sequences are MGHRA and YSYEKL. Here the CDR3 DNA reads TGCGCCAGCAGCCCGACAGGGGGTCCCATGAACACTGAAGCTTTCTTT. Protein product: CASSPTGGPMNTEAFF.

This clonotype was seen repeatedly, ten times or more. The rearrangement joins TRBV5-5 to TRBJ1-1; perhaps TRBD1 as D (6 bases). V was trimmed by 3 bases and J by 11 bases, leaving 17 bases between them. The CDR3 runs 13 residues. Germline lookup yields CDR1 SGHKS and CDR2 YYEKEE (reference sequence). CDR3 bases: TGTGCCAGCAGCTCCTGGGGGGCCGGGGACGCTTTCTTT. The encoded protein is CASSSWGAGDAFF.

This clonotype was counted between two and nine times. V gene TRBV5-4 combines with J gene TRBJ2-3; unclear D gene. Per the germline V gene, CDR1 is SGHNT and CDR2 is YYREEE (reference sequence). The CDR3 spans 13 residues. V lost 3 bases and J lost 4, with 9 bases in between. The CDR3 here is CASSSPFSDTQYF. CDR3 bases: TGTGCCAGCAGCTCCCCATTCTCAGATACGCAGTATTTT.

This clonotype was seen many times. The gene calls are TRBV30 and TRBJ1-2; D unresolved. The CDR3 consists of 13 residues. CDR1 is GTSNPN and CDR2 is SVGIG in the germline V gene (reference sequence). The V end was cut by 0 bases, the J end by 1 base, with 6 bases between. CDR3 residues: CAWSVPLNYGYTF. The CDR3 nucleotides read TGTGCCTGGAGTGTACCCCTTAACTATGGCTACACCTTC.

This clonotype was counted at least ten times. CDR3 sequence: CASSTRRRGDGYTF. In DNA form, the CDR3 reads TGTGCCAGCAGCACCCGACGCCGGGGAGACGGCTACACCTTC. The V call is TRBV7-2, the J call TRBJ1-2; no clear D. V lost 5 bases and J 8 bases, leaving 18 bases between the germline ends. Germline-derived CDR1 and CDR2 are SGHTA and FQGNSA. This CDR3 is built from 14 residues.

This chain links TRBV29-1 with TRBJ2-4; 7 bases match TRBD1. The CDR3 covers 16 residues. The V segment lost 8 bases and the J segment 5 bases; nucleotides outside the gene matches: 18. CDR1 SQVTM and CDR2 ANQGSEA come from the germline V gene. CDR3 DNA: TGCAGCCCCCCCCCGCGACAGGGAAGGAGGCAAAACATTCAGTACTTC. This codes for CSPPPRQGRRQNIQYF. The entire variable domain, with the rest obtained from reference TRBV29-1 and TRBJ2-4, is as follows: SAVISQKPSRDICQRGTSLTIQCQVDSQVTMMFWYRQQPGQSLTLIATANQGSEATYESGFVIDKFPISRPNLTFSTLTVSNMSPEDSSIYLCSPPPRQGRRQNIQYFGAGTRLSVL.

This clonotype was counted many times. The chain is built from TRBV7-2 and TRBJ2-7, with 10 positions matching TRBD2. Germline CDR1 and CDR2: SGHTA and FQGNSA. This CDR3 spans 15 amino acids. Trimming took 5 bases from V and 1 from J; bases not matched to a gene: 5. The DNA for the CDR3 is TGTGCCAGCAGCCCACGAGCGGGGGGGTCCTACGAGCAGTACTTC. Amino acids: CASSPRAGGSYEQYF.